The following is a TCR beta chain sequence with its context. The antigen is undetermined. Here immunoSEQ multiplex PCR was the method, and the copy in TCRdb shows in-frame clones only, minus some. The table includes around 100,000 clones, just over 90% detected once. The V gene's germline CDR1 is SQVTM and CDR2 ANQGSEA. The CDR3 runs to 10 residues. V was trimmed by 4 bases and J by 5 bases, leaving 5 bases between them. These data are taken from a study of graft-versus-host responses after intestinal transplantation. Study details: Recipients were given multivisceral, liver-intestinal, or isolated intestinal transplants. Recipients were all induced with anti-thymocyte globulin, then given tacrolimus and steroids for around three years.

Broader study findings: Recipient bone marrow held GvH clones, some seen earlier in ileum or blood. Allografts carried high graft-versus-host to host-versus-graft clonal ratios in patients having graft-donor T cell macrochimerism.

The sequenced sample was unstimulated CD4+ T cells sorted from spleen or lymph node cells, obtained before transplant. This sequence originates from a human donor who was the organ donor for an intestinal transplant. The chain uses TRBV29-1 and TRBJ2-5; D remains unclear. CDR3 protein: CSVGLETQYF. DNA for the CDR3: TGCAGCGTTGGACTTGAGACCCAGTACTTC.